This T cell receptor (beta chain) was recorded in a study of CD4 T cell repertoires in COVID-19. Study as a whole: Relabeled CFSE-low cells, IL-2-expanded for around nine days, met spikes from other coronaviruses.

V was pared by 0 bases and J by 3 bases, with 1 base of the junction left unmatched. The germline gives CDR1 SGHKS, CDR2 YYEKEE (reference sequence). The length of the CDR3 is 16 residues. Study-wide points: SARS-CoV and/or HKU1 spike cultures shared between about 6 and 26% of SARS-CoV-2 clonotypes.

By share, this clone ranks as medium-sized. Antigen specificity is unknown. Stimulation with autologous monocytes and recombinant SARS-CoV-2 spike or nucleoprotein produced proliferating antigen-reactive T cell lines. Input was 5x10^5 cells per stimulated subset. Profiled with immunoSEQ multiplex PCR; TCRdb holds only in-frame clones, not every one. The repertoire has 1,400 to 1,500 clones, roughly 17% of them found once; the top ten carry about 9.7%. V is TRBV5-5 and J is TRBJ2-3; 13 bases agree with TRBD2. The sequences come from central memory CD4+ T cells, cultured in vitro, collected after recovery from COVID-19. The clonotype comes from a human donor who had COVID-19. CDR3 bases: TGTGCCAGCAGCTTGGAGGGACTAGCGGGAACAGATACGCAGTATTTT. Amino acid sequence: CASSLEGLAGTDTQYF.